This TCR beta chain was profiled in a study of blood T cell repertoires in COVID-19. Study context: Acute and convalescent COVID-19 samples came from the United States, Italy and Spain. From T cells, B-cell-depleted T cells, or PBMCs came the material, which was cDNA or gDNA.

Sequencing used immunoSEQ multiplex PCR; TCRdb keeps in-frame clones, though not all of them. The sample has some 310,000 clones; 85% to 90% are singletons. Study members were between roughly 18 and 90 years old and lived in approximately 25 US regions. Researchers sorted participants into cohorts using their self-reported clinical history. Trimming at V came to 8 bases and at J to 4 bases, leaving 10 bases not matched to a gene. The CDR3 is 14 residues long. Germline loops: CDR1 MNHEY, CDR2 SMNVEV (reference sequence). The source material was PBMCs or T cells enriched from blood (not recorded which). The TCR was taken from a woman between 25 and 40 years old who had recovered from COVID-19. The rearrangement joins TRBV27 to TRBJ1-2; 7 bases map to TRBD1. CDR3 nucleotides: TGTGCCAGCGGCAAAGGACAGGACGGCTATGGCTACACCTTC. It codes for CASGKGQDGYGYTF.